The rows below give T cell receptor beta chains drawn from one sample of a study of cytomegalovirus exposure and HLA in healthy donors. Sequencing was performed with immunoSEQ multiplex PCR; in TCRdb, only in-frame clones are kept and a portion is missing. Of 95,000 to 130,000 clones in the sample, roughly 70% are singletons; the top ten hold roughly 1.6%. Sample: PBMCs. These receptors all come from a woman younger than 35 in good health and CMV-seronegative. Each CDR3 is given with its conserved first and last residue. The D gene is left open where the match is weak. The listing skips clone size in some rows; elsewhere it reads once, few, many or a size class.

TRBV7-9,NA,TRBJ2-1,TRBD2,CASSSFVGSGDNNEQFF,TGTGCCAGCAGCTCCTTCGTTGGTAGCGGGGACAACAATGAGCAGTTCTTC
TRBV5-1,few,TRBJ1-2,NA,CASSLALRDGGGYTF,TGCGCCAGCAGCTTGGCCTTACGGGACGGGGGTGGCTACACCTTC
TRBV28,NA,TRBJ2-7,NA,CASSFEAGNREQYF,TGTGCCAGCAGTTTTGAAGCAGGGAATCGCGAGCAGTACTTC
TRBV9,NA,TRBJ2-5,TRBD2,CASSVEDSGAPGETQYF,TGTGCCAGCAGCGTAGAGGATAGCGGGGCTCCAGGGGAGACCCAGTACTTC
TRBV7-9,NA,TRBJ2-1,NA,CASSSREVVSYNEQFF,TGTGCCAGCAGCTCCAGGGAAGTAGTCTCCTACAATGAGCAGTTCTTC
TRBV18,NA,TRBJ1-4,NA,CASSPPGAGSREKLFF,TGTGCCAGCTCACCACCGGGGGCAGGGTCTCGGGAAAAACTGTTTTTT
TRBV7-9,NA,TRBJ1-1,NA,CASSLGRGNTEAFF,TGTGCCAGCAGCTTGGGCAGGGGGAACACTGAAGCTTTCTTT
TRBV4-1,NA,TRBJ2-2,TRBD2,CASSQAPGLAGGDTGELFF,TGCGCCAGCAGCCAAGCCCCAGGACTAGCGGGGGGGGACACCGGGGAGCTGTTTTTT
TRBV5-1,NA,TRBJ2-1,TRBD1,CASSLMTGEYEQFF,TGCGCCAGCAGCTTAATGACAGGGGAGTATGAGCAGTTCTTC
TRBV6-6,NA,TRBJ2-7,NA,CASSDRYEQYF,TGTGCCAGCAGTGATCGGTACGAGCAGTACTTC
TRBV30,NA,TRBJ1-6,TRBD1,CAWSKGRGSYNSPLHF,TGTGCCTGGAGTAAGGGCAGGGGGTCCTATAATTCACCCCTCCACTTT
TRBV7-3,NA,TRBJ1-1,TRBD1,CASARDRVTEAFF,TGTGCCAGCGCCCGGGACAGGGTCACTGAAGCTTTCTTT
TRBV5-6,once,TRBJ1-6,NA,CASSLALDGTLTYNSPLHF,TGTGCCAGCAGCTTGGCTCTCGACGGGACATTAACCTATAATTCACCCCTCCACTTT
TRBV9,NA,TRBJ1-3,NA,CASSVNRVSSGNTIYF,TGTGCCAGCAGCGTAAACCGGGTGAGCTCTGGAAACACCATATATTTT
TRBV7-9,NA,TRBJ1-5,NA,CASSLRSDSSNQPQHF,TGTGCCAGCAGCTTGCGCTCCGATTCGAGCAATCAGCCCCAGCATTTT
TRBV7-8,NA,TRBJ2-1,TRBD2,CASSALQTLAGYNEQFF,TGTGCCAGCAGCGCCCTCCAGACACTAGCGGGTTACAATGAGCAGTTCTTC
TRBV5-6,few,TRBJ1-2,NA,CASSLWGVTLSGYTF,TGTGCCAGCAGCCTGTGGGGGGTAACCCTATCGGGCTACACCTTC
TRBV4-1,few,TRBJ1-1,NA,CASSPNMDRGTEAFF,TGCGCCAGCAGCCCCAATATGGATAGGGGTACTGAAGCTTTCTTT
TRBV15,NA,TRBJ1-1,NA,CATSRNYNQNTEAFF,TGTGCCACCAGCAGAAACTACAACCAGAACACTGAAGCTTTCTTT
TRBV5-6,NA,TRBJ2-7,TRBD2,CASSPIRLAPYEQYF,TGTGCCAGCAGCCCTATCAGACTAGCGCCCTACGAGCAGTACTTC
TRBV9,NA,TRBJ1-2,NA,CASSEHLAGNDYGYTF,TGTGCCAGCAGTGAACATTTGGCAGGGAACGACTATGGCTACACCTTC
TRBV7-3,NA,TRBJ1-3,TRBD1,CASSSTGRNSGNTIYF,TGTGCCAGCAGCTCGACAGGGCGGAACTCTGGAAACACCATATATTTT
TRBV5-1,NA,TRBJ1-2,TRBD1,CASSFTGERDGYTF,TGCGCCAGCAGCTTTACAGGGGAAAGAGATGGCTACACCTTC
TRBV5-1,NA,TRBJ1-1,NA,CASSLMARSTEAFF,TGCGCCAGCAGCTTGATGGCCCGGAGCACTGAAGCTTTCTTT
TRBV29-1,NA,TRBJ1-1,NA,CSVEWQSEAFF,TGCAGCGTCGAATGGCAGTCTGAAGCTTTCTTT
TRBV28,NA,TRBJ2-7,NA,CASSLLRVDYEQYF,TGTGCCAGCAGTCTCCTCAGGGTCGACTACGAGCAGTACTTC
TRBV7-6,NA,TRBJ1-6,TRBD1,CASSLGPGQLNSPLHF,TGTGCCAGCAGCTTAGGGCCGGGACAGCTGAATTCACCCCTCCACTTT
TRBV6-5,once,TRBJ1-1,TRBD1,CASSYGPGQGGTEAFF,TGTGCCAGCAGTTACGGGCCCGGACAGGGGGGTACTGAAGCTTTCTTT
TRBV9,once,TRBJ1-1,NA,CASSVGAGVGEAFF,TGTGCCAGCAGCGTGGGGGCAGGGGTCGGTGAAGCTTTCTTT
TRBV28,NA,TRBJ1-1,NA,CASISPGSWTEAFF,TGTGCCAGCATCTCCCCGGGGAGTTGGACTGAAGCTTTCTTT
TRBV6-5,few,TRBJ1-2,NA,CASGAHYGYTF,TGTGCCAGCGGAGCCCACTATGGCTACACCTTC
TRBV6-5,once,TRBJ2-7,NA,CASSAGYEQYF,TGTGCCAGCAGTGCAGGGTACGAGCAGTACTTC
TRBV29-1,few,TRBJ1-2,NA,CSVGDHGYTF,TGCAGCGTAGGGGATCATGGCTACACCTTC
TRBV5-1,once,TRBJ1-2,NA,CASRIGGGYFYGYTF,TGCGCCAGCAGAATAGGGGGGGGCTACTTCTATGGCTACACCTTC
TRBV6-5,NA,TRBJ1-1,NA,CASSYSGVIPNTEAFF,TGTGCCAGCAGTTACTCAGGGGTAATACCGAACACTGAAGCTTTCTTT
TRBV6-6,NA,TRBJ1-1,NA,CASRTSDSHTEAFF,TGTGCCAGCAGGACCTCGGACAGCCACACTGAAGCTTTCTTT
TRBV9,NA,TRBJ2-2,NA,CASSFWGRQPNTGELFF,TGTGCCAGCAGCTTCTGGGGGAGGCAGCCGAACACCGGGGAGCTGTTTTTT
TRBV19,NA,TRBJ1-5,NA,CASREQNQPQHF,TGTGCTAGCAGGGAACAAAATCAGCCCCAGCATTTT
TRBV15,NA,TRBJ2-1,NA,CATSRGHNEQFF,TGTGCCACCAGCCGGGGTCACAATGAGCAGTTCTTC
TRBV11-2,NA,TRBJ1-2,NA,CASSYATMQGYTF,TGTGCCAGCAGCTACGCCACGATGCAGGGCTACACCTTC
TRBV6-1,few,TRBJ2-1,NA,CASSEEVAYNEQFF,TGTGCCAGCAGTGAAGAAGTAGCCTACAATGAGCAGTTCTTC
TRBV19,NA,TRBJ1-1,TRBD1,CASRIVEGQGNTEAFF,TGTGCCAGTAGAATCGTGGAAGGACAGGGGAACACTGAAGCTTTCTTT
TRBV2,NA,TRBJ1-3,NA,CASSARPGRFSGNTIYF,TGTGCCAGCAGTGCCCGGCCAGGGCGCTTCTCTGGAAACACCATATATTTT
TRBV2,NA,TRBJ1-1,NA,CASSELTGMNTEAFF,TGTGCCAGCAGTGAATTAACAGGGATGAACACTGAAGCTTTCTTT
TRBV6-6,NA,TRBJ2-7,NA,CASSYTSYEQYF,TGTGCCAGCAGTTACACTTCCTACGAGCAGTACTTC
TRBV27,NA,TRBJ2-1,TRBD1,CASGSGTVGGEQFF,TGTGCCAGCGGGTCGGGGACAGTTGGTGGGGAGCAGTTCTTC
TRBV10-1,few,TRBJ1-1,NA,CASSDRVSTEAFF,TGCGCCAGCAGTGACAGGGTATCAACTGAAGCTTTCTTT